The rows below give T cell receptor beta chains drawn from one sample of a study of regulatory and conventional T cells in RAG deficiency. Using immunoSEQ multiplex PCR, the repertoire was profiled, and TCRdb retains in-frame clones only, with some absent. The table lists approximately 8,500 clones, 70% to 90% of them singletons. The sample was also linked to a second study, of regulatory T cells.

Sequenced: CD8+ T cells sorted from blood. The receptors stem from a human donor in good health. Both conserved end residues are part of each CDR3.

V	length	J	CDR3
TRBV5-1	15	TRBJ2-7	CASSLDRGDSYEQYF
TRBV5-4	15	TRBJ1-5	CASSLGPLSNQPQHF
TRBV7-6	14	TRBJ2-5	CASSLALRVETQYF
TRBV11-3	15	TRBJ2-3	CASSLKRQGMDTQYF
TRBV7-2	14	TRBJ2-3	CASSLWQYTDTQYF
TRBV11-2	15	TRBJ2-7	CASSLAPGLTREQYF
TRBV11-3	13	TRBJ2-7	CASSLTASYEQYF
TRBV5-1	13	TRBJ2-1	CASSLSAYNEQFF
TRBV30	13	TRBJ1-1	CAWSWQGNTEAFF
TRBV5-8	16	TRBJ1-1	CASSLDMGRMNTEAFF
TRBV28	13	TRBJ1-2	CASSRDRAFGYTF
TRBV14	14	TRBJ1-1	CASSHSDRDPEAFF
TRBV27	13	TRBJ2-1	CASSFGQSGEQFF
TRBV21-1	15	TRBJ2-7	CASSVDGGRAREQYF
TRBV19	14	TRBJ1-1	CASSKGHLNTEAFF
TRBV5-1	12	TRBJ1-2	CASSLGASGYTF
TRBV9	15	TRBJ1-1	CASSAGGHRATEAFF
TRBV27	15	TRBJ2-7	CASSLFPTENYEQYF
TRBV5-4	15	TRBJ1-3	CASRTGPGSGNTIYF
TRBV10-3	17	TRBJ2-6	CAINGDRGLDGANVLTF
TRBV7-6	16	TRBJ2-1	CASSLLLTRAYNEQFF
TRBV19	12	TRBJ1-2	CASMGRDYGYTF
TRBV27	12	TRBJ2-1	CASSLSLNEQFF
TRBV7-7	14	TRBJ2-3	CASSPLRAADTQYF
TRBV25-1	12	TRBJ2-1	CASSSPPGLDFF
TRBV6-1	12	TRBJ1-1	CASSRRPLEAFF
TRBV4-1	15	TRBJ2-7	CASSPQGETTSEQYF
TRBV28	16	TRBJ1-1	CASSFGTGVFRTEAFF
TRBV19	13	TRBJ2-7	CASNTSGSYEQYF
TRBV7-6	13	TRBJ2-5	CASSYAGLASQYF
TRBV11-2	12	TRBJ2-2	CASSASPGELFF
TRBV27	15	TRBJ2-1	CASTLLAGEVNEQFF
TRBV5-1	15	TRBJ2-1	CASSLWLANADEQFF
TRBV25-1	14	TRBJ1-2	CASSPGQGTYGYTF
TRBV9	14	TRBJ1-6	CASSRQGSNSPLHF
TRBV28	14	TRBJ2-7	CASSLRLATYEQYF
TRBV28	14	TRBJ2-1	CASRPGGKYNEQFF
TRBV19	16	TRBJ1-5	CASSILLQGANQPQHF
TRBV6-6	15	TRBJ2-7	CASSYGSGRAYEQYF
TRBV10-3	14	TRBJ1-1	CAISDPGQGTEAFF
TRBV7-9	14	TRBJ2-2	CASSGMGATGELFF
TRBV6-1	14	TRBJ1-4	CASTPKDRSEKLFF
TRBV4-1	17	TRBJ2-1	CASSQVRTSGPYNEQFF
TRBV4-1	15	TRBJ2-1	CASSFRAGDNNEQFF
TRBV23-1	15	TRBJ2-7	CASSQPGTVRSEQYF